The 25 T cell receptor beta chains reported below all come from one sample, sequenced in a study of long-term antiretroviral therapy in people with HIV. Survey-level resolution applied to immunoSEQ assay v3.0. Repertoires were generated with immunoSEQ multiplex PCR, while TCRdb's copy carries only in-frame clones and drops some. The top ten hold 11% of the sample, which has 23,000 or so clones, around three quarters seen once. The sequencing here drew on unsorted PBMCs, taken 2.1 years after starting antiretroviral therapy. All receptors come from a man younger than 40 with HIV.

The sample holds a few counts of this clone. The chain joins TRBV28 to TRBJ1-2, with 8 bases fitting TRBD1. With V trimmed by 5 bases and J by 6 bases, 2 bases remained unmatched. CDR1 is MDHEN, CDR2 SYDVKM, per germline. This CDR3 comprises 12 residues. CDR3 region: CASSTGGHGYTF. The CDR3 DNA is TGTGCCAGCAGTACAGGGGGACATGGCTACACCTTC.

This sequence joins TRBV27 and TRBJ2-3, with a tentative D call TRBD2 (5 bases). The V gene's germline CDR1 is MNHEY and CDR2 SMNVEV (reference sequence). The CDR3 contains 14 residues. Trimming pared 0 bases from V and 6 bases from J, leaving 10 bases between. The CDR3 DNA reads as TGTGCCAGCAGTTTATCCTCTCGAGGGGATACGCAGTATTTT. It codes for CASSLSSRGDTQYF.

V and J are TRBV2 and TRBJ1-6, with D perhaps matching TRBD1 (6 bases). Trimming took 5 bases from V and 2 from J, leaving 10 bases between them. This CDR3 contains 15 residues. Germline V gives CDR1 SNHLY, CDR2 FYNNEI. The CDR3 nucleotides are TGTGCCAGCAGTCCCCGGGACACCTATAATTCACCCCTCCACTTT. Its protein is CASSPRDTYNSPLHF.

As to this clone: One end of the junction is discordant with germline, which a read error may explain. J is TRBJ2-2 and V is TRBV5-6, with D unresolved. The CDR3 runs to 13 residues. Germline V gene sequence: CDR1 SGHDT, CDR2 YYEEEE. CDR3 coding DNA: TGTGCCAGCACCTTGGGGAACACCGGGGAGCTGTTTTTT. Protein: CASTLGNTGELFF.

The V call is TRBV19, the J call TRBJ2-3, with D maybe TRBD2 (5 bases). The length of the CDR3 is 13 residues. Germline V gene lookup returns CDR1 LNHDA and CDR2 SQIVND (reference sequence). The V end was cut by 2 bases, the J end by 6 bases, with 9 bases between. CDR3 sequence reads: CASSITRRDTQYF. The CDR3 DNA reads TGTGCCAGTAGTATAACCCGGAGGGATACGCAGTATTTT.

This clone was found a few times. The sample has other DNA sequences that encode this CDR3 too. The chain combines TRBV5-4 with TRBJ2-7; the D gene is possibly TRBD1 (5 bases). The V end lost 0 bases, the J end lost 3 bases, and 7 bases lay between the germline ends. The CDR3 is 13 amino acids. CDR1 and CDR2 (germline): SGHNT, YYREEE (reference sequence). The CDR3 loop reads CASSLDRSYEQYF. CDR3 nucleotides: TGTGCCAGCAGCTTGGACAGGAGCTACGAGCAGTACTTC.

This rearrangement joins TRBV27 to TRBJ2-7, with D maybe TRBD2 (7 bases). The V gene lost 1 base and the J gene lost 2 bases, with 12 bases spanning the gap. Per germline, CDR1 MNHEY and CDR2 SMNVEV (reference sequence). The CDR3 is 15 amino acids. CDR3 loop: CASSLLGGGTYEQYF. The DNA of the CDR3 is TGTGCCAGCAGTTTATTAGGGGGAGGGACCTACGAGCAGTACTTC.

The chain employs TRBV29-1 and TRBJ1-4, with 11 bases matching TRBD1. The CDR3 is made up of 12 amino acids. Germline values: CDR1 SQVTM, CDR2 ANQGSEA. With 4 bases clipped from V and 8 bases from J, the junction kept 0 bases outside the gene matches. CDR3 protein: CSVGDRGEKLFF. The CDR3 DNA is TGCAGCGTTGGGGACAGGGGGGAAAAACTGTTTTTT.

The chain couples TRBV18 to TRBJ2-7; D is ambiguous. The CDR3 totals 15 residues. With 6 bases removed from V and 2 bases from J, the gap between germline ends came to 17 bases. Germline-derived CDR1 and CDR2 are KGHSH and LQKENI. The CDR3 bases are TGTGCCAGCTCTTCCGGGCAGGATATAACCTACGAGCAGTACTTC. Its protein is CASSSGQDITYEQYF. The variable domain in full, with the rest retrieved from reference TRBV18 and TRBJ2-7, is NAGVMQNPRHLVRRRGQEARLRCSPMKGHSHVYWYRQLPEEGLKFMVYLQKENIIDESGMPKERFSAEFPKEGPSILRIQQVVRGDSAAYFCASSSGQDITYEQYFGPGTRLTVT.

This chain uses TRBV7-6 with TRBJ2-2, with TRBD1 as a possible D gene (6 bases). This CDR3 has 15 amino acids. Germline lookup yields CDR1 SGHVS and CDR2 FNYEAQ. V lost 4 bases, J lost 4 bases, and 13 bases lay in between. The CDR3 DNA sequence: TGTGCCAGCAGCTCACGGGACATACTCACCGGGGAGCTGTTTTTT. Translated, it gives CASSSRDILTGELFF.

This rearrangement joins TRBV4-3 to TRBJ2-7; D not resolved. V gave up 1 base and J gave up 3 bases, with 7 bases separating them. CDR3 length: 13 amino acids. The germline gives CDR1 LGHNA, CDR2 YSLEER. The CDR3 sequence is CASSQAPGYEQYF. The CDR3 DNA reads TGCGCCAGCAGCCAAGCACCGGGCTACGAGCAGTACTTC.

The chain joins TRBV4-3 to TRBJ2-7, with 9 bases that match TRBD1. V shed 4 bases and J 4 bases; nucleotides not matched to a gene: 5. Per germline, CDR1 LGHNA and CDR2 YSLEER. This CDR3 has 14 residues. The CDR3 bases are TGCGCCAGCAGCCCCGGACAGGGGCGGTACGAGCAGTACTTC. Translating gives CASSPGQGRYEQYF.

CDR3 region: CASSVGSGVYEQYF. DNA for the CDR3: TGTGCCAGCAGTGTAGGTAGCGGAGTCTACGAGCAGTACTTC. The genes are TRBV2 and TRBJ2-7, with D perhaps matching TRBD2 (6 bases). The V end was cut by 4 bases, the J end by 3 bases, with 13 bases between. Looked up from germline, CDR1 is SNHLY and CDR2 is FYNNEI. This CDR3 comprises 14 residues. The variable domain in full, completed from reference TRBV2 and TRBJ2-7, reads EPEVTQTPSHQVTQMGQEVILRCVPISNHLYFYWYRQILGQKVEFLVSFYNNEISEKSEIFDDQFSVERPDGSNFTLKIRSTKLEDSAMYFCASSVGSGVYEQYFGPGTRLTVT.

In DNA form, the CDR3 reads TGTGCCAGCAGCGTAGATAGGGGCGACGGCCAAGAGACCCAGTACTTC. This gives the protein CASSVDRGDGQETQYF. J is TRBJ2-5 and V is TRBV9, with TRBD1 as a possible D gene (5 bases). Germline CDR1 is SGDLS and CDR2 is YYNGEE. V lost 0 bases, J lost 1 base, and 13 bases lay in between. This CDR3 has 16 residues.

The J gene is TRBJ2-2, the V gene TRBV5-1, with TRBD1 matching 11 bases. V was clipped by 4 bases and J by 4 bases; unmatched bases: 6. This CDR3 spans 16 amino acids. CDR1 and CDR2 (germline): SGHRS, YFSETQ. The DNA of the CDR3 is TGCGCCAGCAGCCCCTTTGGGACAGGGGGCACCGGGGAGCTGTTTTTT. As protein: CASSPFGTGGTGELFF. The whole variable domain, remainder taken from reference TRBV5-1 and TRBJ2-2, is KAGVTQTPRYLIKTRGQQVTLSCSPISGHRSVSWYQQTPGQGLQFLFEYFSETQRNKGNFPGRFSGRQFSNSRSEMNVSTLELGDSALYLCASSPFGTGGTGELFFGEGSRLTVL.

The gene calls are TRBV7-8 and TRBJ1-2; D gene ambiguous. The germline V gene has CDR1 SGHVS and CDR2 FQNEAQ. Trimming removed 6 bases from V and 9 bases from J, with 17 bases in between. The CDR3 runs to 13 residues. CDR3 sequence reads: CASSPPREDCYTF. DNA of the CDR3: TGTGCCAGCAGTCCACCTAGAGAGGATTGCTACACCTTC.

CDR3 DNA: TGTGCCAGTAGTATACAGGGGGACTATGGCTACACCTTC. As protein: CASSIQGDYGYTF. The rearrangement uses TRBV19 and TRBJ1-2, with 7 bases identical to TRBD1. V shed 2 bases and J 3 bases; nucleotides not matched to a gene: 0. The germline V gene encodes CDR1 LNHDA and CDR2 SQIVND (reference sequence). This CDR3 contains 13 residues.

The chain links TRBV10-3 to TRBJ1-2; D unresolved. The germline V and J ends were trimmed by 0 bases and 2 bases, with 10 bases remaining between them. Germline V gives CDR1 ENHRY, CDR2 SYGVKD. There are 15 residues in the CDR3. This CDR3 is CAISESGRENYGYTF. CDR3 DNA: TGTGCCATCAGTGAGTCGGGAAGAGAAAACTATGGCTACACCTTC.

The rearrangement joins TRBV6-4 to TRBJ2-2; 7 bases map to TRBD1. V lost 2 bases, J lost 7 bases, and 1 base stayed unmatched. The CDR3 consists of 13 residues. Germline CDR1 is MRHNA and CDR2 is SNTAGT. The CDR3 reads CASSDRGHGELFF. CDR3 nucleotides: TGTGCCAGCAGTGACAGGGGGCACGGGGAGCTGTTTTTT.

This clone was found a few times. J is TRBJ2-7 and V is TRBV7-8; the match to TRBD1 covers 7 bases. CDR1 and CDR2 (germline): SGHVS, FQNEAQ. There are 15 residues in the CDR3. Losses at the gene ends were 4 bases for V and 2 bases for J; bases not matched to a gene: 8. The CDR3 nucleotides are TGTGCCAGCAGCTCCTGGGACAGCGCCCCCTACGAGCAGTACTTC. Translation gives CASSSWDSAPYEQYF.

The rearrangement links TRBV7-3 to TRBJ2-2; unclear D gene. The CDR3 spans 15 residues. The germline V gene encodes CDR1 SGHTA and CDR2 FQGTGA. Between the trimmed V and J ends, which lost 5 bases and 0 bases, there was a span of 10 bases. The CDR3 spells CASSPGPANTGELFF. As DNA, the CDR3 is TGTGCCAGCAGCCCTGGACCCGCGAACACCGGGGAGCTGTTTTTT.

This chain connects TRBV19 to TRBJ1-2; a possible D gene is TRBD1 (6 bases). In germline, CDR1 is LNHDA, CDR2 SQIVND (reference sequence). The V gene lost 8 bases and the J gene lost 4 bases, with 11 bases spanning the gap. CDR3 length: 12 residues. CDR3 residues: CASLTGIYGYTF. The DNA for the CDR3 is TGTGCCAGTCTGACAGGAATCTATGGCTACACCTTC.

This clone was detected a few times. This rearrangement joins TRBV7-2 to TRBJ1-1; D gene uncertain. The germline V gene has CDR1 SGHTA and CDR2 FQGNSA. This CDR3 has 14 amino acids. Deletions cut 3 bases from V and 4 bases from J, with 12 bases between. CDR3 sequence reads: CASSFRDGVTEAFF. CDR3 DNA sequence: TGTGCCAGCAGCTTTAGGGATGGAGTCACTGAAGCTTTCTTT.

The CDR3 reads CASRFRDRTNEQYF. CDR3 nucleotides: TGTGCCAGCAGGTTTAGGGACAGGACAAACGAGCAGTACTTC. This chain connects TRBV27 to TRBJ2-7; 8 positions agree with TRBD1. This CDR3 contains 14 residues. Germline V gives CDR1 MNHEY, CDR2 SMNVEV (reference sequence). Unmatched junction bases numbered 9, after V lost 6 bases and J lost 5 bases.

The chain carries TRBV7-8 and TRBJ2-3; 9 nucleotides align to TRBD1. Germline V CDR1 and CDR2: SGHVS, FQNEAQ. The CDR3 loop spans 19 amino acids. V shed 5 bases and J 2 bases; nucleotides not matched to a gene: 17. The CDR3 loop reads CASSILGQGLPRDTDTQYF. The DNA for the CDR3 is TGTGCCAGCAGCATTCTGGGACAGGGTCTTCCTAGAGACACAGATACGCAGTATTTT.